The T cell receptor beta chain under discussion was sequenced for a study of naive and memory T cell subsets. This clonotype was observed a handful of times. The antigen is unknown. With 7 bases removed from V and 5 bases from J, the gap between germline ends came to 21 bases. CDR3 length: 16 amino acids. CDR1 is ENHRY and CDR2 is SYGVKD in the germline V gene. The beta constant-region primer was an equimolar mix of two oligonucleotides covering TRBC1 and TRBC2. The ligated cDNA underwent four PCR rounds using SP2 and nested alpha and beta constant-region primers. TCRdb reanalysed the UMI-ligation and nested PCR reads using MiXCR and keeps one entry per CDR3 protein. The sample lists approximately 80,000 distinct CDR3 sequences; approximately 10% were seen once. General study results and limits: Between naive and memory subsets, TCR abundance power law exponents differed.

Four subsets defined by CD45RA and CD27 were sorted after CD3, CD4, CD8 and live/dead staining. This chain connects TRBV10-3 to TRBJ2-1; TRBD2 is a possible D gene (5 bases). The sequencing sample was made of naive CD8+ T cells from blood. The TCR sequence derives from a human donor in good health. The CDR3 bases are TGTGCCATCATGGATTTGTCCGGAGGCCCTCACAATGAGCAGTTCTTC. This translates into CAIMDLSGGPHNEQFF.